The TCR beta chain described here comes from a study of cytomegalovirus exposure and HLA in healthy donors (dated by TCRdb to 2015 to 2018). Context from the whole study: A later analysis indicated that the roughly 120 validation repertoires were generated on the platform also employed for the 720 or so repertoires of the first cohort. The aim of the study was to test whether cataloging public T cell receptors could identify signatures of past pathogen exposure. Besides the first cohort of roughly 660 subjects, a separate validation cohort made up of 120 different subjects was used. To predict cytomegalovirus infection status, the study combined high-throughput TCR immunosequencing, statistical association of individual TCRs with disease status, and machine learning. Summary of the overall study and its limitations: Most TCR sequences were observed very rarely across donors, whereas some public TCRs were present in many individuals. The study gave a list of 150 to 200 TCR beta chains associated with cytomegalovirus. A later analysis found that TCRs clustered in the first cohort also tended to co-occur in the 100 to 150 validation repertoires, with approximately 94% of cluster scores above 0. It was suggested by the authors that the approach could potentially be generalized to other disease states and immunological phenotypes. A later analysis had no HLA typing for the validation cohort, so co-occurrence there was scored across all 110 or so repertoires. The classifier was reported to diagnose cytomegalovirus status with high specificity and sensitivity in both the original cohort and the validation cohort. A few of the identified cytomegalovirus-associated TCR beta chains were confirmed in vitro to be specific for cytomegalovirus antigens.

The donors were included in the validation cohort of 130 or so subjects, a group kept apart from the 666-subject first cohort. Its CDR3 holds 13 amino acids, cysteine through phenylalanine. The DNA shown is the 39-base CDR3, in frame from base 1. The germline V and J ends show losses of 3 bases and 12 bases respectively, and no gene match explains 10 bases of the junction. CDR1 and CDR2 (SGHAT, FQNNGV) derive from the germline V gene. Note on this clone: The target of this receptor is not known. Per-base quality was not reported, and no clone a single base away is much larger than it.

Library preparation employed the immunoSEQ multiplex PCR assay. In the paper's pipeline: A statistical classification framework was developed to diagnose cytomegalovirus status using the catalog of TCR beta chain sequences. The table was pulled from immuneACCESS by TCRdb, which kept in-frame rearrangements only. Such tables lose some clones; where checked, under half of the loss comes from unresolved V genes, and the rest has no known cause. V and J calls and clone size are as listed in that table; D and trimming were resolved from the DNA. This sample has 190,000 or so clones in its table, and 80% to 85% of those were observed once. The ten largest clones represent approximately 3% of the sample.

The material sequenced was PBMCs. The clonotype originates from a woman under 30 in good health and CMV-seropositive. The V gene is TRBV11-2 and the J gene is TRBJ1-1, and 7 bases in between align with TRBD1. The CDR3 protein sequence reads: CASSFDRQGGPFF. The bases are TGTGCCAGCAGCTTTGATCGACAGGGCGGACCTTTCTTT. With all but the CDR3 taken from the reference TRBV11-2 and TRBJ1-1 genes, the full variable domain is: EAGVAQSPRYKIIEKRQSVAFWCNPISGHATLYWYQQILGQGPKLLIQFQNNGVVDDSQLPKDRFSAERLKGVDSTLKIQPAKLEDSAVYLCASSFDRQGGPFFGQGTRLTVV.